This T cell receptor beta chain was obtained from a study of cytomegalovirus exposure and HLA in healthy donors. V gave up 4 bases and J gave up 5 bases; unmatched junction bases: 8. Germline V gene data show CDR1 as SGHNT and CDR2 as YYREEE (reference sequence). The CDR3 length is 14 residues. General study results and limits: In a later analysis, HLA-associated beta chains showed higher expansion and lower generation probabilities than comparable chains.

Comment on this clone: Its antigen is unknown.

PCR involved 60 Vbeta and 13 Jbeta primers. Data came from immunoSEQ multiplex PCR; TCRdb stores just in-frame clones and leaves some out. The repertoire holds around 150,000 clones, with 60% to 80% as singletons. Sequenced material: PBMCs. The gene calls are TRBV5-4 and TRBJ2-7, with 8 bases fitting TRBD2. This TCR was sampled from a male donor in good health and CMV-seronegative. The CDR3 loop reads CASSPTGGRDEQYF. The CDR3 region has the DNA TGTGCCAGCAGCCCCACGGGGGGGAGGGACGAGCAGTACTTC.